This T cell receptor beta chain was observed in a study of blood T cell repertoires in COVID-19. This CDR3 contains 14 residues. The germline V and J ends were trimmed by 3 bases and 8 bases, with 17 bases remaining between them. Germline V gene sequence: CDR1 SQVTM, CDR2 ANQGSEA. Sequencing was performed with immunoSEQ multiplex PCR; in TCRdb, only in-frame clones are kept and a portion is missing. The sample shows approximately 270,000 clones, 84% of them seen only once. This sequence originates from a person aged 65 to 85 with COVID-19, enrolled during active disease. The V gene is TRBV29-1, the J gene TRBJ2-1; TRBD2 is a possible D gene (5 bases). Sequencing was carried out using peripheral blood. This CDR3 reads CSVDSRVGGDEQFF. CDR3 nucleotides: TGCAGCGTTGATTCTAGGGTCGGAGGCGATGAGCAGTTCTTC.